These 24 T cell receptor beta chains were sequenced from one sample in a study of cytotoxic CD8 clonotypes in ibrutinib-treated CLL. Sequencing was performed with immunoSEQ multiplex PCR; in TCRdb, only in-frame clones are kept and a portion is missing. The data hold over 130,000 clones, with around 81% observed a single time. The material sequenced was PBMCs, taken after 36 months of ibrutinib treatment. These receptors were obtained from a human donor with chronic lymphocytic leukemia.

The chain carries TRBV28 and TRBJ1-6; 8 bases are a match to TRBD1. V lost 4 bases, J lost 7 bases, and 6 bases stayed unmatched. Germline V gene sequence: CDR1 MDHEN, CDR2 SYDVKM. The CDR3 is 15 residues long. The CDR3 here is CASSSRQGLNSPLHF. CDR3 coding DNA: TGTGCCAGCAGTTCCCGACAGGGGTTGAATTCACCCCTCCACTTT.

The V call is TRBV7-9, the J call TRBJ1-5; possibly TRBD1 for D (5 bases). CDR3 size: 14 residues. V was cut by 5 bases and J by 4 bases, with 12 bases left in between. Germline lookup yields CDR1 SEHNR and CDR2 FQNEAQ (reference sequence). The CDR3 DNA reads as TGTGCCAGCAGCCCCGGGACCCTAAATCAGCCCCAGCATTTT. The encoded protein is CASSPGTLNQPQHF. Combining the CDR3 with reference TRBV7-9 and TRBJ1-5 gives the whole variable domain DTGVSQNPRHKITKRGQNVTFRCDPISEHNRLYWYRQTLGQGPEFLTYFQNEAQLEKSRLLSDRFSAERPKGSFSTLEIQRTEQGDSAMYLCASSPGTLNQPQHFGDGTRLSIL.

J is TRBJ1-1 and V is TRBV19, with D possibly TRBD1 on 5 matching bases. The V and J ends lost 2 bases and 1 base respectively, with 11 bases between them. Germline V gene lookup returns CDR1 LNHDA and CDR2 SQIVND (reference sequence). The CDR3 has 15 residues. Here the CDR3 reads CASSIWGGENTEAFF. CDR3 bases: TGTGCCAGTAGTATATGGGGGGGAGAGAACACTGAAGCTTTCTTT.

The chain links TRBV27 to TRBJ2-1, with 8 bases matching TRBD2. Germline trimming cut 4 bases from V and 6 bases from J; bases unmatched to any gene: 5. Looked up from germline, CDR1 is MNHEY and CDR2 is SMNVEV (reference sequence). This CDR3 region has 14 residues. The CDR3 DNA reads as TGTGCCAGCAGTTACGGGGGGGCCGTCAATGAGCAGTTCTTC. Amino acid sequence: CASSYGGAVNEQFF.

The rearrangement joins TRBV18 to TRBJ1-1; tentative D call: TRBD1 (6 bases). The CDR3 is made up of 13 amino acids. With 6 bases removed from V and 4 bases from J, the gap between germline ends came to 12 bases. In germline, CDR1 is KGHSH, CDR2 LQKENI. This CDR3 reads CASSLTGITEAFF. In nucleotides, the CDR3 is TGTGCCAGCTCCCTCACAGGGATCACTGAAGCTTTCTTT.

This clone was seen more than once but under ten times. CDR3 sequence (DNA): TGTGCCACGGGCAGGGAAGAGACCCAGTACTTC. This codes for CATGREETQYF. The V and J genes are TRBV19 and TRBJ2-5; D is perhaps TRBD1 (5 bases). Per germline, CDR1 LNHDA and CDR2 SQIVND (reference sequence). V dropped 10 bases and J dropped 3 bases, with 9 bases sitting between them. CDR3 size: 11 residues.

This sequence joins TRBV5-4 and TRBJ1-2; no clear D. The V end lost 2 bases, the J end lost 8 bases, and 13 bases lay between the germline ends. The CDR3 is 13 amino acids. CDR1 is SGHNT and CDR2 is YYREEE in the germline V gene (reference sequence). In DNA, the CDR3 is TGTGCCAGCAGCTTAGGAGTCATCGGCGGCTACACCTTC. This gives the protein CASSLGVIGGYTF.

The chain is built from TRBV30 and TRBJ1-4; D not resolved. The CDR3 runs 15 residues. Germline V CDR1 and CDR2: GTSNPN, SVGIG (reference sequence). With 0 bases removed from V and 8 bases from J, the gap between germline ends came to 16 bases. The CDR3 here is CAWSVGAGIGEKLFF. The CDR3 nucleotides read TGTGCCTGGAGTGTAGGTGCAGGAATCGGGGAAAAACTGTTTTTT. Full variable domain (outside the CDR3, taken from reference TRBV30 and TRBJ1-4): SQTIHQWPATLVQPVGSPLSLECTVEGTSNPNLYWYRQAAGRGLQLLFYSVGIGQISSEVPQNLSASRPQDRQFILSSKKLLLSDSGFYLCAWSVGAGIGEKLFFGSGTQLSVL.

The chain carries TRBV23-1 and TRBJ2-1, with 7 bases that match TRBD1. TRBV23-1 is labeled an ORF, and its function is uncertain. The CDR3 covers 19 residues. V was clipped by 4 bases and J by 3 bases; unmatched bases: 18. This CDR3 reads CASSPPRDRIKTGYNEQFF. In nucleotides, the CDR3 is TGCGCCAGCAGTCCCCCCAGGGACAGAATCAAAACCGGCTACAATGAGCAGTTCTTC.

This clone has only a few counts. V and J are TRBV11-3 and TRBJ1-6, with D hard to call. Trimming cost V 5 bases and J 8 bases, with 10 bases left between them. CDR1 is SGHNT and CDR2 is YENEEA in the germline V gene. This CDR3 has 13 residues. The CDR3 protein is CASSRGVDSPLHF. DNA for the CDR3: TGTGCCAGCAGCCGGGGTGTCGATTCACCCCTCCACTTT.

This chain joins TRBV7-9 and TRBJ1-2; possible D gene TRBD1, 5 bases. Germline CDR1 and CDR2: SEHNR and FQNEAQ (reference sequence). V lost 4 bases, J lost 4 bases, and 10 bases lay in between. This CDR3 region has 13 residues. The CDR3 region is CASSSGLLYGYTF. In DNA, the CDR3 is TGTGCCAGCAGCTCGGGACTCCTCTATGGCTACACCTTC.

This clone was seen many times. This chain connects TRBV18 to TRBJ2-2; no clear D gene. CDR1 and CDR2 from the germline V gene are KGHSH and LQKENI. V was clipped by 1 base and J by 4 bases, with 10 bases between them. The CDR3 sequence is 15 residues long. In DNA form, the CDR3 reads TGTGCCAGCTCACCACTGGATGACGGCACCGGGGAGCTGTTTTTT. Translation gives CASSPLDDGTGELFF.

The CDR3 is CASSLLAPGNTEAFF. CDR3 sequence (DNA): TGTGCCAGCAGTTTATTAGCACCGGGGAACACTGAAGCTTTCTTT. V usage is TRBV28 and J usage is TRBJ1-1; unclear D gene. CDR1 and CDR2 (germline): MDHEN, SYDVKM. With 1 base removed from V and 1 base from J, the gap between germline ends came to 10 bases. The length of the CDR3 is 15 residues.

V usage is TRBV6-1 and J usage is TRBJ2-7; D gene uncertain. Germline V gene data show CDR1 as MNHNS and CDR2 as SASEGT. The CDR3 contains 14 residues. Trimming pared 4 bases from V and 2 bases from J, leaving 12 bases between. CDR3 nucleotide sequence: TGTGCCAGCAGTGTCGCAGGCCCCCCCTACGAGCAGTACTTC. Residues: CASSVAGPPYEQYF.

The V gene is TRBV28, the J gene TRBJ2-6, with D uncertain. This CDR3 has 16 residues. Germline V lookup: CDR1 MDHEN, CDR2 SYDVKM. V lost 0 bases to trimming and J lost 0 bases, with 6 bases between them. For the CDR3, the DNA is TGTGCCAGCAGTTTATGGAGGAACTCTGGGGCCAACGTCCTGACTTTC. The encoded protein is CASSLWRNSGANVLTF.

The rearrangement joins TRBV28 to TRBJ2-4; D possibly corresponds to TRBD2 (6 bases). This CDR3 has 13 amino acids. CDR1 is MDHEN, CDR2 SYDVKM, per germline. The V gene lost 7 bases and the J gene lost 2 bases, with 9 bases spanning the gap. CDR3 DNA: TGTGCCAGCAACGGGGGAACCAAAAACATTCAGTACTTC. Translating gives CASNGGTKNIQYF.

The chain links TRBV5-1 to TRBJ2-1, with 9 bases identical to TRBD2. V dropped 3 bases and J dropped 1; count of bases not matched to a gene: 2. Germline CDR1 and CDR2: SGHRS and YFSETQ. This CDR3 is 15 amino acids long. The CDR3 bases are TGCGCCAGCAGCTCTAGCGGGATTTCCTACAATGAGCAGTTCTTC. Amino acid sequence: CASSSSGISYNEQFF.

The chain links TRBV6-5 to TRBJ1-2; no firm D call. This CDR3 has 15 amino acids. V was pared by 0 bases and J by 1 base, with 9 bases between. Germline V gene lookup returns CDR1 MNHEY and CDR2 SVGAGI. The CDR3 nucleotides are TGTGCCAGCAGTTACTCGATGTACAATAACTATGGCTACACCTTC. Translation gives CASSYSMYNNYGYTF.

The chain is built from TRBV25-1 and TRBJ1-1; tentatively, D is TRBD1 (6 bases). This CDR3 has 15 residues. V was shortened by 3 bases and J by 5 bases, with 16 bases between the two germline ends. CDR1 and CDR2 (germline): MGHDK, SYGVNS. In DNA, the CDR3 is TGTGCCAGCAGTGAGGTGGGGGGCTTAGGAACTGAAGCTTTCTTT. This translates into CASSEVGGLGTEAFF.

About this clone: The same CDR3 is also encoded by other DNA sequences in this sample. The CDR3 nucleotides read TGTGCCAGCAGCGCCACCAGCGGGAGGGGCAATGAGCAGTTCTTC. This gives the protein CASSATSGRGNEQFF. The V and J genes are TRBV9 and TRBJ2-1, with TRBD2 identical over 10 bases. Germline CDR1 is SGDLS and CDR2 is YYNGEE. V gave up 3 bases and J gave up 6 bases; unmatched junction bases: 6. This CDR3 is 15 amino acids long.

The chain couples TRBV12-2 to TRBJ2-1; TRBD2 is the table's D call, not checked against the DNA. TRBV12-2 corresponds to a pseudogene. CDR3 length: 21 residues. The CDR3 bases are TGTGCAAGTCGCTTAGCGTGCCGGACTAGCGGGAGGCAGTTGTCCTACAATGAGCAGTTCTTC. This gives the protein CASRLACRTSGRQLSYNEQFF.

This clone was recorded a few times. The J gene is TRBJ2-7, the V gene TRBV5-4; TRBD2 agrees at 11 bases. CDR3 length equals 15 residues. Germline CDR1 is SGHNT and CDR2 is YYREEE (reference sequence). The trim removed 4 bases at V and 5 bases at J, leaving 8 bases unmatched. The CDR3 DNA reads TGTGCCAGCAGCCCCAGGACTAGCGGGTTCGACGAGCAGTACTTC. It codes for CASSPRTSGFDEQYF.

This chain connects TRBV5-4 to TRBJ1-6; D is possibly TRBD1 (6 bases). V was cut by 4 bases and J by 8 bases, with 16 bases left in between. Germline V gene data show CDR1 as SGHNT and CDR2 as YYREEE (reference sequence). CDR3 length equals 15 residues. The CDR3 DNA follows: TGTGCCAGCAGCACGGGGGGGGCGCGGGATTCACCCCTCCACTTT. The encoded protein is CASSTGGARDSPLHF.

The chain employs TRBV30 and TRBJ2-7; D possibly matches TRBD1 or TRBD2 (5 bases each). This CDR3 is 14 amino acids long. Germline CDR1 and CDR2: GTSNPN and SVGIG (reference sequence). V was trimmed by 0 bases and J by 11 bases, leaving 20 bases between them. The CDR3 protein is CAWSVRDPRFEKYF. Written as DNA, the CDR3 is TGTGCCTGGAGTGTACGGGACCCGCGGTTTGAGAAGTACTTC. Drawing the rest from reference TRBV30 and TRBJ2-7, the complete variable domain is SQTIHQWPATLVQPVGSPLSLECTVEGTSNPNLYWYRQAAGRGLQLLFYSVGIGQISSEVPQNLSASRPQDRQFILSSKKLLLSDSGFYLCAWSVRDPRFEKYFGPGTRLTVT.